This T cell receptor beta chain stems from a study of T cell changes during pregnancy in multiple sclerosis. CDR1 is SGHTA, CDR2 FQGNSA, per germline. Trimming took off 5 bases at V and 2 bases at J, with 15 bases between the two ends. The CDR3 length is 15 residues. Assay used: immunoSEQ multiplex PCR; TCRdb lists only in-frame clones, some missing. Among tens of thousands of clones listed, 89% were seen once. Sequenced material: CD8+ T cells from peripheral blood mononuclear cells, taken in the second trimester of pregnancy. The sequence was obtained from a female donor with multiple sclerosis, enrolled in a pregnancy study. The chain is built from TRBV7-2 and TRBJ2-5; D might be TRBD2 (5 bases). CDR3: CASSRLLEGQETQYF. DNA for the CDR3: TGTGCCAGCAGCCGCCTTCTAGAGGGACAAGAGACCCAGTACTTC. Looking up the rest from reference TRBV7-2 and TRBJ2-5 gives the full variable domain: GAGVSQSPSNKVTEKGKDVELRCDPISGHTALYWYRQSLGQGLEFLIYFQGNSAPDKSGLPSDRFSAERTGGSVSTLTIQRTQQEDSAVYLCASSRLLEGQETQYFGPGTRLLVL.